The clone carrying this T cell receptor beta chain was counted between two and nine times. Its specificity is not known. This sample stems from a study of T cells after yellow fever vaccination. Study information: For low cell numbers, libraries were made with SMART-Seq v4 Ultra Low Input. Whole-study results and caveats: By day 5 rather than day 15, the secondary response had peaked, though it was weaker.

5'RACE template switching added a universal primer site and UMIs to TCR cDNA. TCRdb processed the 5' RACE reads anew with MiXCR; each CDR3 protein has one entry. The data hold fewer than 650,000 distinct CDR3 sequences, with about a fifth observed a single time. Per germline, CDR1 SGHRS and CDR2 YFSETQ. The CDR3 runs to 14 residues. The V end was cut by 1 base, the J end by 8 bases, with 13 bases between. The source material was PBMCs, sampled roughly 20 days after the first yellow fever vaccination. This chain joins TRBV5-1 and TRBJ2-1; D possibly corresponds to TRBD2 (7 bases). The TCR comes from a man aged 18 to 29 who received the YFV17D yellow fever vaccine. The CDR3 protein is CASSLRGGPHEQFF. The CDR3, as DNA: TGCGCCAGCAGCTTGAGGGGGGGCCCCCATGAGCAGTTCTTC.